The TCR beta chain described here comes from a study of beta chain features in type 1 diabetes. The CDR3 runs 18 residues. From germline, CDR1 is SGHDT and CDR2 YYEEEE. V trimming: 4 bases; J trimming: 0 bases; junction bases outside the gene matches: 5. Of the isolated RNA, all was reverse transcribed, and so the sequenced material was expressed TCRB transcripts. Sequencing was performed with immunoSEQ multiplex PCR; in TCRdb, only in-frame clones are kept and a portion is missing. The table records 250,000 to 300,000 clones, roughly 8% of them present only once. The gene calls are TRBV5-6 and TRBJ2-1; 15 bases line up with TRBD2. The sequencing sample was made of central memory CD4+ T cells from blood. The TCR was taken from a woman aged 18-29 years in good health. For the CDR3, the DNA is TGTGCCAGCAGCAGGGGACTAGCGGGGGGCCACTCCTACAATGAGCAGTTCTTC. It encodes CASSRGLAGGHSYNEQFF.